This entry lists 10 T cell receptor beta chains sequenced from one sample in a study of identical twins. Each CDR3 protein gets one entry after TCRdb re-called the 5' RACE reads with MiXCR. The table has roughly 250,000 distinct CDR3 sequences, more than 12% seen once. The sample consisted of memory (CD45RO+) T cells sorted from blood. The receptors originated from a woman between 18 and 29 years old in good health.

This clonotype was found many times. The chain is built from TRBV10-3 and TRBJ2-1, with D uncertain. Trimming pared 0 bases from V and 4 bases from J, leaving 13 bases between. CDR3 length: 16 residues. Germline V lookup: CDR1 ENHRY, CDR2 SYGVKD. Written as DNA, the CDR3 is TGTGCCATCAGTGAGTCGGTTGGGTCTGCTTACAATGAGCAGTTCTTC. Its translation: CAISESVGSAYNEQFF.

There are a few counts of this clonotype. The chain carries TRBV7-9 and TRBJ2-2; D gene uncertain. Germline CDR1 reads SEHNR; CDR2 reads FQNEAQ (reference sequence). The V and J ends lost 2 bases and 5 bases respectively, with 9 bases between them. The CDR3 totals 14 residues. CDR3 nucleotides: TGTGCCAGCAGCTTAATTTTTACGACCGGGGAGCTGTTTTTT. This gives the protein CASSLIFTTGELFF.

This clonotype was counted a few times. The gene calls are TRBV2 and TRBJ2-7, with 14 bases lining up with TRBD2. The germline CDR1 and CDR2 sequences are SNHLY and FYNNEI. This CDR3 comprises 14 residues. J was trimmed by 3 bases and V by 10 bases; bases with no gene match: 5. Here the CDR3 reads CAISGLAGDYEQYF. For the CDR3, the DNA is TGTGCCATATCGGGACTAGCGGGAGACTACGAGCAGTACTTC.

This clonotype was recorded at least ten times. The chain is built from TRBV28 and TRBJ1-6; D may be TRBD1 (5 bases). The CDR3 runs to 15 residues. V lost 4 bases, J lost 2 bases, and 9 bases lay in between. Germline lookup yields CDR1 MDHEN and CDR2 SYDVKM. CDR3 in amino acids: CASSSPQAYNSPLHF. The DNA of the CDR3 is TGTGCCAGCAGTTCCCCACAGGCCTATAATTCACCCCTCCACTTT. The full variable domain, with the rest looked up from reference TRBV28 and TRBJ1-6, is DVKVTQSSRYLVKRTGEKVFLECVQDMDHENMFWYRQDPGLGLRLIYFSYDVKMKEKGDIPEGYSVSREKKERFSLILESASTNQTSMYLCASSSPQAYNSPLHFGNGTRLTVT.

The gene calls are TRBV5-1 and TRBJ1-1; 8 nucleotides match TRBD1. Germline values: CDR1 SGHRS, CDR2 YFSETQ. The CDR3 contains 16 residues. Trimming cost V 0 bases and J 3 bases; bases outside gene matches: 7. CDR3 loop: CASSLGRGQGDTEAFF. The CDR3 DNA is TGCGCCAGCAGCTTGGGTAGAGGACAGGGAGACACTGAAGCTTTCTTT.

DNA for the CDR3: TGCAGTGTGGTGAGGGAGGGAAACACTGAAGCTTTCTTT. Its translation is CSVVREGNTEAFF. The chain has TRBV20-1 and TRBJ1-1; D remains unclear. The length of the CDR3 is 13 residues. Germline V gives CDR1 DFQATT, CDR2 SNEGSKA (reference sequence). V was trimmed by 7 bases and J by 2 bases, leaving 14 bases between them.

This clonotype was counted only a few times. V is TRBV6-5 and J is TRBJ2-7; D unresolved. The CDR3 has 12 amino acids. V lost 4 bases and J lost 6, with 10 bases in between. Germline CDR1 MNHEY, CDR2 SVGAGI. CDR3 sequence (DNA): TGTGCCAGCAGTTTCCGGTTGGGCGAGCAGTACTTC. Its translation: CASSFRLGEQYF.

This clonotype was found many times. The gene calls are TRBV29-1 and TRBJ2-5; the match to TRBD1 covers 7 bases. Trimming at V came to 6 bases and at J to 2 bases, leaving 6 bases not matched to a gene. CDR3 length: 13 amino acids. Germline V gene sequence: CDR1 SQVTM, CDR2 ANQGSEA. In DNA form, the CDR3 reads TGCAGCGTGCCCGGGACAGAACAAGAGACCCAGTACTTC. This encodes CSVPGTEQETQYF.

DNA for the CDR3: TGTGCCAGCAGTTCGGGACTGTTGAACACTGAAGCTTTCTTT. Translation gives CASSSGLLNTEAFF. This sequence joins TRBV7-2 and TRBJ1-1; tentatively, D is TRBD1 (5 bases). The CDR3 consists of 14 residues. V lost 6 bases, J lost 0 bases, and 11 bases lay in between. Germline V CDR1 and CDR2: SGHTA, FQGNSA.

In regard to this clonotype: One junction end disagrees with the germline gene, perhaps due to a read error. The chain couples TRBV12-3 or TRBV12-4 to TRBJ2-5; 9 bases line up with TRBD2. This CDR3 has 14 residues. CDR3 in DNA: TGTGCCAGCAGCTTAGCGGGGGCCAGGGAGACCCAGTACTTC. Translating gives CASSLAGARETQYF.